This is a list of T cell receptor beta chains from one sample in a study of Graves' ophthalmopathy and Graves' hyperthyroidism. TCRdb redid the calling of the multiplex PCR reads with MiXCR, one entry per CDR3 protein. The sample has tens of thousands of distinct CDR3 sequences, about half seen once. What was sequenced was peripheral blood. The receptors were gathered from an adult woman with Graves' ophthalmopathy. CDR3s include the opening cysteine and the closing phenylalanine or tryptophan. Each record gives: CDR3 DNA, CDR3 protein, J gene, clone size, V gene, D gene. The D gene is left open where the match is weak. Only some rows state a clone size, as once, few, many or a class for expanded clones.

CDR3 DNA: TGTGCCAGCAGTACCTGGCAGGGGAGTGGAAACACCATATATTTT; CDR3 protein: CASSTWQGSGNTIYF; J gene: TRBJ1-3; clone size: many; V gene: TRBV6-6; D gene: .
CDR3 DNA: TGTGCCAGCAGCGTAGGAAGTCCACCCTACGAGCAGTACTTC; CDR3 protein: CASSVGSPPYEQYF; J gene: TRBJ2-7; clone size: .; V gene: TRBV9; D gene: .
CDR3 DNA: TGTGCCACCCCTAGCGGACAGGGGGATGGCTACACCTTC; CDR3 protein: CATPSGQGDGYTF; J gene: TRBJ1-2; clone size: .; V gene: TRBV24-1; D gene: TRBD1
CDR3 DNA: TGTGCCAGCAGCGTAAGAGAGTACGAGCAGTACTTC; CDR3 protein: CASSVREYEQYF; J gene: TRBJ2-7; clone size: many; V gene: TRBV7-9; D gene: .
CDR3 DNA: TGTGCCAGCAGCCCGGGGACAGGGTCCACTGAAGCTTTCTTT; CDR3 protein: CASSPGTGSTEAFF; J gene: TRBJ1-1; clone size: many; V gene: TRBV7-8; D gene: TRBD1
CDR3 DNA: TGCGCCAGCAGCTTGGGACAGGGGGCGACCTCCTACGAGCAGTACTTC; CDR3 protein: CASSLGQGATSYEQYF; J gene: TRBJ2-7; clone size: .; V gene: TRBV5-1; D gene: TRBD1
CDR3 DNA: TGTGCCAGCAGTTCCGGGACAGGCCTCGTGGGACAGCCCCAGCATTTT; CDR3 protein: CASSSGTGLVGQPQHF; J gene: TRBJ1-5; clone size: .; V gene: TRBV28; D gene: TRBD1
CDR3 DNA: TGTGCCAGTAGTATCGTCAGGGGGCCGGAAAAACTGTTTTTT; CDR3 protein: CASSIVRGPEKLFF; J gene: TRBJ1-4; clone size: many; V gene: TRBV19; D gene: TRBD1
CDR3 DNA: TGTGCCAGCAGCTTATGGAACAGCTACTACAATGAGCAGTTCTTC; CDR3 protein: CASSLWNSYYNEQFF; J gene: TRBJ2-1; clone size: .; V gene: TRBV7-9; D gene: .
CDR3 DNA: TGTGCCAGCAGTTCTCTCTCGACGGGGGAAGCCTACGAGCAGTACTTC; CDR3 protein: CASSSLSTGEAYEQYF; J gene: TRBJ2-7; clone size: many; V gene: TRBV27; D gene: .
CDR3 DNA: TGCAGTGCCAATAGACGGGACTATCCAGATACGCAGTATTTT; CDR3 protein: CSANRRDYPDTQYF; J gene: TRBJ2-3; clone size: many; V gene: TRBV20-1; D gene: TRBD2
CDR3 DNA: TGTGCCATCAGTGAGCCAGTCAGGGAGCAGTTCTTC; CDR3 protein: CAISEPVREQFF; J gene: TRBJ2-1; clone size: medium-sized; V gene: TRBV10-3; D gene: .
CDR3 DNA: TGTGCCAGCAGCTCAGAGGGACTAGCGGTCTCCTACGAGCAGTACTTC; CDR3 protein: CASSSEGLAVSYEQYF; J gene: TRBJ2-7; clone size: many; V gene: TRBV11-1; D gene: TRBD2
CDR3 DNA: TGTGCCAGCATCTACCGGTTATCCGAGGGCACTGAAGCTTTCTTT; CDR3 protein: CASIYRLSEGTEAFF; J gene: TRBJ1-1; clone size: .; V gene: TRBV6-2/TRBV6-3; D gene: .
CDR3 DNA: TGCGCCAGCAGCCCTAGCGGGAGCCAAGGTGAGCAGTTCTTC; CDR3 protein: CASSPSGSQGEQFF; J gene: TRBJ2-1; clone size: .; V gene: TRBV5-1; D gene: TRBD2
CDR3 DNA: TGCAGTGCTAGACTCGGCTCCGGAAACACCGTATATTTT; CDR3 protein: CSARLGSGNTVYF; J gene: TRBJ1-3; clone size: .; V gene: TRBV20-1; D gene: .
CDR3 DNA: TGCAGTGCTAGAGGCGGGCTAGCGGGATACACAGATACGCAGTATTTT; CDR3 protein: CSARGGLAGYTDTQYF; J gene: TRBJ2-3; clone size: .; V gene: TRBV20-1; D gene: TRBD2
CDR3 DNA: TGTGCCAGCAGCCCCATAGGGGGCCGGTCGTATGAAAAACTGTTTTTT; CDR3 protein: CASSPIGGRSYEKLFF; J gene: TRBJ1-4; clone size: many; V gene: TRBV4-2; D gene: TRBD1
CDR3 DNA: TGTGCCAGCAGTTATACGAGTCGGATAGCTAACTATGGCTACACCTTC; CDR3 protein: CASSYTSRIANYGYTF; J gene: TRBJ1-2; clone size: many; V gene: TRBV6-5; D gene: .
CDR3 DNA: TGTGCCAGTAGAAAGACAGGGGCAACTACCGGGGAGCTGTTTTTT; CDR3 protein: CASRKTGATTGELFF; J gene: TRBJ2-2; clone size: many; V gene: TRBV19; D gene: TRBD1
CDR3 DNA: TGTGCCAGCAGGACAGGGTACGAAAAACTGTTTTTT; CDR3 protein: CASRTGYEKLFF; J gene: TRBJ1-4; clone size: .; V gene: TRBV28; D gene: TRBD1
CDR3 DNA: TGTGCCAGCAGCTGGGGACAGGGCGTTTCCTACGAGCAGTACTTC; CDR3 protein: CASSWGQGVSYEQYF; J gene: TRBJ2-7; clone size: many; V gene: TRBV5-4; D gene: TRBD1
CDR3 DNA: TGCGCCAGCAGCTTGGTCGGGATCACCGGGGAGCTGTTTTTT; CDR3 protein: CASSLVGITGELFF; J gene: TRBJ2-2; clone size: many; V gene: TRBV5-1; D gene: .
CDR3 DNA: TGTGCCAGCAGCCCGGGACTAGCGGACTACACTGAAGCTTTCTTT; CDR3 protein: CASSPGLADYTEAFF; J gene: TRBJ1-1; clone size: .; V gene: TRBV12-3/TRBV12-4; D gene: .
CDR3 DNA: TGTGCCAGCAGTTACTACACTGAAGCTTTCTTT; CDR3 protein: CASSYYTEAFF; J gene: TRBJ1-1; clone size: many; V gene: TRBV6-5; D gene: .
CDR3 DNA: TGTGCCAGCAGGAAGCCAGGGGGCGAGCAGTACTTC; CDR3 protein: CASRKPGGEQYF; J gene: TRBJ2-7; clone size: many; V gene: TRBV5-5; D gene: TRBD1
CDR3 DNA: TGTGCCAGCTCACCATCCGCGGACAGGGTCAACGAGCAGTACTTC; CDR3 protein: CASSPSADRVNEQYF; J gene: TRBJ2-7; clone size: many; V gene: TRBV18; D gene: TRBD1
CDR3 DNA: TGTGCCAGCAGCGTAGAGGTTAGCGGGGGCTCCTACAATGAGCAGTTCTTC; CDR3 protein: CASSVEVSGGSYNEQFF; J gene: TRBJ2-1; clone size: many; V gene: TRBV9; D gene: TRBD2
CDR3 DNA: TGTGCCAGCAGTTTACAGGGGGGGATGGAAGCTTTCTTT; CDR3 protein: CASSLQGGMEAFF; J gene: TRBJ1-1; clone size: many; V gene: TRBV28; D gene: TRBD1
CDR3 DNA: TGTGCCAGCAGCCAAGAACAGGTTGGCTACTACGAGCAGTACTTC; CDR3 protein: CASSQEQVGYYEQYF; J gene: TRBJ2-7; clone size: many; V gene: TRBV4-2; D gene: .
CDR3 DNA: TGTGCCAGCAGCTTCGACGGGAGGCCTCACTCCTACGAGCAGTACTTC; CDR3 protein: CASSFDGRPHSYEQYF; J gene: TRBJ2-7; clone size: .; V gene: TRBV7-2; D gene: TRBD2
CDR3 DNA: TGTGCCACCTCCCCGAGCGGGAGTGTCTACAATGAGCAGTTCTTC; CDR3 protein: CATSPSGSVYNEQFF; J gene: TRBJ2-1; clone size: .; V gene: TRBV25-1; D gene: TRBD2
CDR3 DNA: TGTGCCAGCAGTTATCCGGGGGGGCGGCGGGAGACCCAGTACTTC; CDR3 protein: CASSYPGGRRETQYF; J gene: TRBJ2-5; clone size: .; V gene: TRBV7-3; D gene: TRBD2
CDR3 DNA: TGCGCCAGCAGCTTGGCCGGGACTAGCGAGGAGACCCAGTACTTC; CDR3 protein: CASSLAGTSEETQYF; J gene: TRBJ2-5; clone size: .; V gene: TRBV5-1; D gene: TRBD2
CDR3 DNA: TGTGCCAGCAGTGTCCCTAGCGGGAGGGAGCAGTTCTTC; CDR3 protein: CASSVPSGREQFF; J gene: TRBJ2-1; clone size: many; V gene: TRBV2; D gene: TRBD2